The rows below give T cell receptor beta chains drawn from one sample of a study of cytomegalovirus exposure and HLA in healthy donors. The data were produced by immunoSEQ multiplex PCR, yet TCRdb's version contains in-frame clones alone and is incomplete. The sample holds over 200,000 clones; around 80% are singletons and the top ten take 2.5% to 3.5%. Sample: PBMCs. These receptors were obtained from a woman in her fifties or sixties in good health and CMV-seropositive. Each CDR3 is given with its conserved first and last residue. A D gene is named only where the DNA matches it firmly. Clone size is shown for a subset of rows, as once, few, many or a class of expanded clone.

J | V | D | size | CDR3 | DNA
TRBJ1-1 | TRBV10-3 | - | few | CAITGTSNTEAFF | TGTGCCATCACCGGGACATCGAACACTGAAGCTTTCTTT
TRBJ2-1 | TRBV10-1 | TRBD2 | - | CASPRISGSGTYNEQFF | TGCGCCAGCCCTCGTATTAGCGGGAGTGGGACCTACAATGAGCAGTTCTTC
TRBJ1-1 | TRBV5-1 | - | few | CASSSTVRAEAFF | TGCGCCAGCAGCTCGACAGTTAGGGCTGAAGCTTTCTTT
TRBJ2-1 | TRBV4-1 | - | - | CASSQELSGFYNEQFF | TGCGCCAGCAGCCAAGAGTTGAGCGGGTTCTACAATGAGCAGTTCTTC
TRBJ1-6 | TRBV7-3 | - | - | CASSLGMNSPLHF | TGTGCCAGCAGCTTAGGCATGAATTCACCCCTCCACTTT
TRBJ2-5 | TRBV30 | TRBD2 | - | CAWSVGTSGSTQYF | TGTGCCTGGAGTGTAGGGACTAGCGGGAGTACCCAGTACTTC
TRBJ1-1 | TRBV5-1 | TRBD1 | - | CASSTDRGPEAFF | TGCGCCAGCAGCACGGACAGGGGGCCTGAAGCTTTCTTT
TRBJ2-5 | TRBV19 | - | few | CASSIGGSEETQYF | TGTGCCAGTAGTATAGGAGGGTCAGAAGAGACCCAGTACTTC
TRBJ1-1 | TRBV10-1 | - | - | CASSESLFRSEAFF | TGCGCCAGCAGTGAGTCCTTGTTTCGGTCTGAAGCTTTCTTT
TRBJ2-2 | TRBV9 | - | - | CASRYSSGNTGELFF | TGTGCCAGCAGATATTCCAGCGGGAACACCGGGGAGCTGTTTTTT
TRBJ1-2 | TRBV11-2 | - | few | CASSFKPRSDYGYTF | TGTGCCAGCAGCTTCAAGCCCCGGTCTGACTATGGCTACACCTTC
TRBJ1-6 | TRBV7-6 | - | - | CASSLGGGGSPLHF | TGTGCCAGCAGCTTGGGGGGAGGTGGTTCACCCCTCCACTTT
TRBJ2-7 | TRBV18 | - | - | CASSSGTFLYEQYF | TGTGCCAGCTCATCCGGGACATTTCTTTACGAGCAGTACTTC
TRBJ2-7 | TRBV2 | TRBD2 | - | CASILEGGFGEQYF | TGTGCCAGCATACTTGAGGGAGGGTTTGGTGAGCAGTACTTC
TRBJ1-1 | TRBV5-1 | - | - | CASSLKIGTGNTEAFF | TGCGCCAGCAGCTTAAAAATCGGGACTGGAAACACTGAAGCTTTCTTT
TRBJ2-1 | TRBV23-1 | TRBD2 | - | CASSQSGGGTSRNEQFF | TGCGCCAGCAGTCAATCAGGGGGGGGGACTAGTAGAAATGAGCAGTTCTTC
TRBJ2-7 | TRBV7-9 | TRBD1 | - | CASSLEVLGAGGRYEQYF | TGTGCCAGCAGCTTAGAGGTGTTGGGGGCAGGGGGTCGGTACGAGCAGTACTTC
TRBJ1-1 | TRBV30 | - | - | CAWNARQAPNTEAFF | TGTGCCTGGAACGCCCGACAGGCTCCGAACACTGAAGCTTTCTTT